These T cell receptor beta chains were read from a single sample in a study of tumor T cells in aggressive B-cell lymphoma. Assay used: immunoSEQ multiplex PCR; TCRdb lists only in-frame clones, some missing. The sample records around 6,300 clones, approximately 91% being singletons. Sequencing was done on a sample of tumor tissue. The receptors here all came from an adult with diffuse large B cell lymphoma. Some clones in this sample may be carry-over from other donors' samples. CDR3s include the opening cysteine and the closing phenylalanine or tryptophan. The D gene is left open where the match is weak.

CDR3aa: CASSEPGQGIHEQYF
v_gene: TRBV25-1
d_gene: TRBD1
j_gene: TRBJ2-7

CDR3aa: CASSEEIMGQGGNYGYTF
v_gene: TRBV25-1
d_gene: TRBD1
j_gene: TRBJ1-2

CDR3aa: CASSVGGGRETQYF
v_gene: TRBV9
d_gene: TRBD2
j_gene: TRBJ2-5

CDR3aa: CASSQDPGGNQPQHF
v_gene: TRBV4-2
d_gene: .
j_gene: TRBJ1-5

CDR3aa: CASSQIDRDEQFF
v_gene: TRBV4-1
d_gene: TRBD1
j_gene: TRBJ2-1

CDR3aa: CSVETLNGNTIYF
v_gene: TRBV29-1
d_gene: .
j_gene: TRBJ1-3

CDR3aa: CSVTLPQGRTEAFF
v_gene: TRBV29-1
d_gene: .
j_gene: TRBJ1-1

CDR3aa: CASSPRDSRPYEQYF
v_gene: TRBV9
d_gene: TRBD1
j_gene: TRBJ2-7

CDR3aa: CASSDGLGLGTEAFF
v_gene: TRBV7-9
d_gene: .
j_gene: TRBJ1-1

CDR3aa: CAWGASEGVAQYF
v_gene: TRBV30
d_gene: .
j_gene: TRBJ2-3

CDR3aa: CASSPGIPDGKLFF
v_gene: TRBV7-7
d_gene: .
j_gene: TRBJ1-4

CDR3aa: CASSFGQGHGYTF
v_gene: TRBV6-6
d_gene: TRBD1
j_gene: TRBJ1-2

CDR3aa: CATSTLGFGANVLTF
v_gene: TRBV15
d_gene: .
j_gene: TRBJ2-6

CDR3aa: CASPIQGSYGYTF
v_gene: TRBV7-3
d_gene: .
j_gene: TRBJ1-2

CDR3aa: CASSFRSSYNEQFF
v_gene: TRBV28
d_gene: .
j_gene: TRBJ2-1

CDR3aa: CASSIETPGLAGGPKTQYF
v_gene: TRBV19
d_gene: TRBD2
j_gene: TRBJ2-5

CDR3aa: CASSLGTSGEQYF
v_gene: TRBV9
d_gene: TRBD2
j_gene: TRBJ2-7

CDR3aa: CASTPEFLAGGWETQYF
v_gene: TRBV4-3
d_gene: TRBD2
j_gene: TRBJ2-5

CDR3aa: CASGRSGFDEQFF
v_gene: TRBV7-9
d_gene: .
j_gene: TRBJ2-1

CDR3aa: CASSPSGGAYNEQFF
v_gene: TRBV7-6
d_gene: TRBD2
j_gene: TRBJ2-1

CDR3aa: CAISDSGHSNTEAFF
v_gene: TRBV10-3
d_gene: .
j_gene: TRBJ1-1

CDR3aa: CASSQETSGTDTQYF
v_gene: TRBV4-2
d_gene: TRBD2
j_gene: TRBJ2-3

CDR3aa: CASSPTAQGYEQYF
v_gene: TRBV18
d_gene: .
j_gene: TRBJ2-7

CDR3aa: CAAGTGLYEQYF
v_gene: TRBV28
d_gene: TRBD1
j_gene: TRBJ2-7

CDR3aa: CASSVGLADSTDTQYF
v_gene: TRBV5-1
d_gene: TRBD2
j_gene: TRBJ2-3

CDR3aa: CASSQVKTGNSPLHF
v_gene: TRBV4-3
d_gene: .
j_gene: TRBJ1-6